This T cell receptor beta chain was identified in a study of cytomegalovirus exposure and HLA in healthy donors. The study's findings and limits: The later analysis indicated that the majority of CMV-associated TCR beta chains appeared HLA-restricted.

As regards this clone: Its matching antigen is unknown.

The primer mix had 60 Vbeta and 13 Jbeta primers. TCRdb keeps only in-frame clones here, not all; method: immunoSEQ multiplex PCR. The sample holds 50,000 to 65,000 clones; about two thirds are singletons and the top ten take around 22%. This clonotype was sampled from a woman between 45 and 60 years old in good health and CMV-seropositive. The sequenced sample was PBMCs.

DNA of the CDR3: TGCGCCAGCAGCCTAGAACAGCTGAACACCGGGGAGCTGTTTTTT. This codes for CASSLEQLNTGELFF. The gene calls are TRBV4-3 and TRBJ2-2; D call uncertain. The CDR3 covers 15 residues. The V end was cut by 4 bases, the J end by 1 base, with 10 bases between. CDR1 and CDR2 (germline): LGHNA, YSLEER.